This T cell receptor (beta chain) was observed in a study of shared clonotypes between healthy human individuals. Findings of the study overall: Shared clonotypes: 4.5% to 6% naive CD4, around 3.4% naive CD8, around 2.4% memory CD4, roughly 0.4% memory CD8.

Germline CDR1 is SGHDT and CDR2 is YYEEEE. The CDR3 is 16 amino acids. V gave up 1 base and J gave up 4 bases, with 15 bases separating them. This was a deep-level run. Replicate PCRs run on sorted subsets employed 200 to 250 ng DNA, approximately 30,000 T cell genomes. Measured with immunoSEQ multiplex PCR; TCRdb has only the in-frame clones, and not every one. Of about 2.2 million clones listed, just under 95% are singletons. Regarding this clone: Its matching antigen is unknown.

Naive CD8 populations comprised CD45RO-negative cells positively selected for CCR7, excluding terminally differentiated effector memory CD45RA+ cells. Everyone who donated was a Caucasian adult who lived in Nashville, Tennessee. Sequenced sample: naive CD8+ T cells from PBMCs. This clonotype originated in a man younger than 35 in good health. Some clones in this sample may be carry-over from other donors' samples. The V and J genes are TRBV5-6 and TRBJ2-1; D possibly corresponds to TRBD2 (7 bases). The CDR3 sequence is CASSLILGGPYNEQFF. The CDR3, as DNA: TGTGCCAGCAGCTTGATTTTGGGGGGGCCGTACAATGAGCAGTTCTTC.